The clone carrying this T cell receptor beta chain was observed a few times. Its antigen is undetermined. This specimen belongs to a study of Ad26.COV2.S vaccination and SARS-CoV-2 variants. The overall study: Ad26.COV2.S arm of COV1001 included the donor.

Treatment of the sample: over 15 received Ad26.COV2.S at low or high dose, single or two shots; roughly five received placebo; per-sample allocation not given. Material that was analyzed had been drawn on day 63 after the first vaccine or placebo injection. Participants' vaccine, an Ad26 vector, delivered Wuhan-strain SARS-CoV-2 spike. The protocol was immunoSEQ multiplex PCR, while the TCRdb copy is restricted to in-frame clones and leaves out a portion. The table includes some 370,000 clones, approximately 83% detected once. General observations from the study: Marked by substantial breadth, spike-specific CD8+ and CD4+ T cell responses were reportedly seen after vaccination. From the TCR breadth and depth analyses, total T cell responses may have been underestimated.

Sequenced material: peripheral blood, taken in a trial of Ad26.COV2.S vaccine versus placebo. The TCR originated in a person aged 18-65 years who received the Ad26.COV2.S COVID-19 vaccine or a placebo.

In DNA form, the CDR3 reads TGTGCCAGCAGCTTAATGCATGCAGGGAATCAGCCCCAGCATTTT. It translates to CASSLMHAGNQPQHF. The V call is TRBV7-2, the J call TRBJ1-5, with D possibly being TRBD1 (5 bases). Trimming shortened V by 2 bases and J by 4 bases, and 12 bases separated the two germline ends. The CDR3 totals 15 residues. CDR1 is SGHTA and CDR2 is FQGNSA in the germline V gene.